The 17 T cell receptor beta chains below all came from one sample that was sequenced in a study of T cell responses to AZD1222 COVID-19 vaccine. The table came from immunoSEQ multiplex PCR; TCRdb's copy has only in-frame clones and leaves some out. This sample carries approximately 67,000 clones, 80% to 90% of them seen once, and the ten largest clones take about 28%. This sample comprised peripheral blood, obtained 28 days after the second AZD1222 dose. These receptors were collected from an adult who received the AZD1222 COVID-19 vaccine.

The genes are TRBV7-9 and TRBJ2-7; D possibly corresponds to TRBD2 (6 bases). Deletions cut 8 bases from V and 3 bases from J, with 8 bases between. The CDR3 is 11 amino acids. Germline assignment: CDR1 SEHNR and CDR2 FQNEAQ (reference sequence). DNA for the CDR3: TGTGCCAGCGGAGGGGACTACGAGCAGTACTTC. Its translation: CASGGDYEQYF.

The rearrangement uses TRBV7-7 and TRBJ2-1; possible D gene TRBD1, 6 bases. Germline-derived CDR1 and CDR2 are SSHAT and FNYEAQ (reference sequence). The CDR3 consists of 16 residues. Trimming removed 0 bases from V and 9 bases from J, with 18 bases in between. This CDR3 reads CASSLATTGILGEQFF. CDR3 sequence (DNA): TGTGCCAGCAGCTTAGCGACCACAGGGATCCTAGGTGAGCAGTTCTTC.

The CDR3 loop is CASSLSGTSEETQYF. CDR3 nucleotides: TGTGCCAGCTCACTGTCCGGGACTAGCGAAGAGACCCAGTACTTC. This chain joins TRBV18 and TRBJ2-5, with 10 bases lining up with TRBD2. The CDR3 is made up of 15 amino acids. Trimming at V came to 4 bases and at J to 3 bases, leaving 5 bases not matched to a gene. Germline V gene sequence: CDR1 KGHSH, CDR2 LQKENI.

The chain joins TRBV28 to TRBJ2-3; the match to TRBD2 covers 9 bases. CDR3 length: 16 residues. Germline lookup yields CDR1 MDHEN and CDR2 SYDVKM. Trimming cost V 6 bases and J 2 bases; bases outside gene matches: 9. The CDR3 is CASSPLGTSYTDTQYF. CDR3 coding DNA: TGTGCCAGCAGCCCCTTGGGGACTAGCTACACAGATACGCAGTATTTT. Supplemented by reference TRBV28 and TRBJ2-3, the full variable domain reads DVKVTQSSRYLVKRTGEKVFLECVQDMDHENMFWYRQDPGLGLRLIYFSYDVKMKEKGDIPEGYSVSREKKERFSLILESASTNQTSMYLCASSPLGTSYTDTQYFGPGTRLTVL.

The V call is TRBV11-3, the J call TRBJ2-5; 9 bases map to TRBD2. Trimming cost V 4 bases and J 5 bases; bases outside gene matches: 5. The CDR3 covers 14 residues. Germline V CDR1 and CDR2: SGHNT, YENEEA. CDR3 nucleotide sequence: TGTGCCAGCAGCTCGGGGACTAGCCCTGAGACCCAGTACTTC. Translation gives CASSSGTSPETQYF.

The chain employs TRBV18 and TRBJ1-5; D gene unclear. Germline V gene data show CDR1 as KGHSH and CDR2 as LQKENI. The V gene lost 2 bases and the J gene lost 1 base, with 3 bases spanning the gap. The CDR3 consists of 13 residues. CDR3 coding DNA: TGTGCCAGCTCACCAGACAGCAATCAGCCCCAGCATTTT. Residues: CASSPDSNQPQHF.

The CDR3 spells CASSIRRQGVDTQYF. CDR3 DNA: TGTGCCAGTAGTATCCGGAGACAGGGGGTAGATACGCAGTATTTT. The rearrangement uses TRBV19 and TRBJ2-3; TRBD1 aligns across 9 bases. There are 15 residues in the CDR3. J gave up 5 bases and V 3 bases, and 6 bases lay outside the gene matches. Germline V gene lookup returns CDR1 LNHDA and CDR2 SQIVND (reference sequence).

This chain uses TRBV3-1 (or the pseudogene TRBV3-2) with TRBJ2-7, with D unclear. V gave up 4 bases and J gave up 7 bases, with 14 bases separating them. The V gene's germline CDR1 is LGHDT and CDR2 YNNKEL (reference sequence). The CDR3 loop spans 13 amino acids. CDR3 loop: CASSPTRLWEQYF. The CDR3 nucleotides are TGTGCCAGCAGCCCGACTCGTCTCTGGGAGCAGTACTTC.

The chain carries TRBV2 and TRBJ2-1; the match to TRBD2 covers 7 bases. This CDR3 comprises 15 residues. V shed 3 bases and J 3 bases; nucleotides not matched to a gene: 5. The germline V gene encodes CDR1 SNHLY and CDR2 FYNNEI. The DNA of the CDR3 is TGTGCCAGCAGTGAGTGGGAGGGGCTCTACAATGAGCAGTTCTTC. Its protein product is CASSEWEGLYNEQFF.

The V gene is TRBV2, the J gene TRBJ2-2, with 10 bases that match TRBD1. After removal of 5 bases from V and 8 bases from J, the junction contained 8 bases not matched to a gene. This CDR3 comprises 15 residues. Germline CDR1 reads SNHLY; CDR2 reads FYNNEI. Here the CDR3 reads CASSLRDRGSGELFF. In DNA form, the CDR3 reads TGTGCCAGCAGTCTCCGGGACAGGGGCTCGGGGGAGCTGTTTTTT.

The rearrangement uses TRBV28 and TRBJ2-7, with a possible D match to TRBD1 (5 bases). Deletions cut 6 bases from V and 3 bases from J, with 12 bases between. The CDR3 contains 13 residues. Looked up from germline, CDR1 is MDHEN and CDR2 is SYDVKM. The CDR3 nucleotides are TGTGCCAGCAGAATAGGGGTCCTCTACGAGCAGTACTTC. Translated: CASRIGVLYEQYF.

The chain recombines TRBV7-6 with TRBJ1-6; D call uncertain. Germline CDR1 is SGHVS and CDR2 is FNYEAQ. V dropped 5 bases and J dropped 7 bases, with 12 bases sitting between them. The CDR3 covers 14 residues. CDR3 in DNA: TGTGCCAGCAGCATAACCGGGCGCAATTCACCCCTCCACTTT. Its translation: CASSITGRNSPLHF. The variable domain in full, completed from reference TRBV7-6 and TRBJ1-6, reads GAGVSQSPRYKVTKRGQDVALRCDPISGHVSLYWYRQALGQGPEFLTYFNYEAQQDKSGLPNDRFSAERPEGSISTLTIQRTEQRDSAMYRCASSITGRNSPLHFGNGTRLTVT.

The V and J genes are TRBV28 and TRBJ1-4, with a tentative D call TRBD1 (5 bases). Germline V gives CDR1 MDHEN, CDR2 SYDVKM. The CDR3 totals 15 residues. Trimming took 5 bases from V and 6 from J, leaving 16 bases between them. The CDR3 sequence: CASSTGGPLDEKLFF. CDR3 nucleotides: TGTGCCAGCAGTACCGGGGGACCTCTAGATGAAAAACTGTTTTTT.

The chain links TRBV27 to TRBJ1-1; weak D call: TRBD1 (6 bases). The germline CDR1 and CDR2 sequences are MNHEY and SMNVEV (reference sequence). This CDR3 is 16 amino acids long. Trimming stripped 4 bases from V and 1 base from J, with 16 bases between. CDR3 DNA: TGTGCCAGCAGTTGGGGTAGTGGAGGGGGGAACACTGAAGCTTTCTTT. Its translation is CASSWGSGGGNTEAFF.

This clone was picked up one time. The chain combines TRBV4-3 with TRBJ1-2, with D possibly TRBD1 on 5 matching bases. The germline V gene encodes CDR1 LGHNA and CDR2 YSLEER. V was clipped by 1 base and J by 3 bases, with 12 bases between them. The CDR3 length is 15 residues. The CDR3 bases are TGCGCCAGCAGCCAAGGGGGCAGGTGGGACTATGGCTACACCTTC. Translating gives CASSQGGRWDYGYTF.

This chain connects TRBV3-1 (or the pseudogene TRBV3-2) to TRBJ2-3; 8 bases map to TRBD2. J gave up 2 bases and V 1 base, and 2 bases lay outside the gene matches. The length of the CDR3 is 15 residues. Germline-derived CDR1 and CDR2 are LGHDT and YNNKEL (reference sequence). CDR3 residues: CASSQVAGPTDTQYF. The CDR3 nucleotides read TGTGCCAGCAGCCAAGTAGCGGGGCCCACAGATACGCAGTATTTT.

The chain has TRBV6-6 and TRBJ2-3; 14 positions match TRBD2. V shed 5 bases and J 4 bases; nucleotides not matched to a gene: 2. This CDR3 region has 15 residues. Germline V CDR1 and CDR2: MNHNY, SVGAGI (reference sequence). CDR3 region: CASSPTSGRADTQYF. The CDR3 nucleotides are TGTGCCAGCAGTCCGACTAGCGGGAGGGCAGATACGCAGTATTTT.